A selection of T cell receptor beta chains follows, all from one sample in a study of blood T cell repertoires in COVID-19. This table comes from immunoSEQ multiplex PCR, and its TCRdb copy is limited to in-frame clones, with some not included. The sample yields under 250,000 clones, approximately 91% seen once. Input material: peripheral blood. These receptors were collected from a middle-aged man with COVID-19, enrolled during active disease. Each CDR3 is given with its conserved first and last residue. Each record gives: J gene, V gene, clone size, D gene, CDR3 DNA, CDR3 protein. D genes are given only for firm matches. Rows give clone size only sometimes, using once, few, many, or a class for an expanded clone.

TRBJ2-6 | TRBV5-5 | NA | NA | TGTGCCAGCAGCTTGGGGGCGCCTGGGGCCAACGTCCTGACTTTC | CASSLGAPGANVLTF
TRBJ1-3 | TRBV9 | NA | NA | TGTGCCAGCAGCCCAAATACGCTCGGCACGGGCTCTGGAAACACCATATATTTT | CASSPNTLGTGSGNTIYF
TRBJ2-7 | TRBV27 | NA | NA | TGTGCCAGCAAAACAGGGCCCGCATCCTACGAGCAGTACTTC | CASKTGPASYEQYF
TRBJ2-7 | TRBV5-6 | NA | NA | TGTGCCAGCAGCTTGGTGGTGAGCTCCTACGAGCAGTACTTC | CASSLVVSSYEQYF
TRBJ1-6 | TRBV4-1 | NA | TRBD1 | TGCGCCAGCAGTCTGCCTCCGGGACAGGGGAATTCACCCCTCCACTTT | CASSLPPGQGNSPLHF
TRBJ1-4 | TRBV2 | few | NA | TGTGCCAGCAATTCCAGGACAACTAATGAAAAACTGTTTTTT | CASNSRTTNEKLFF
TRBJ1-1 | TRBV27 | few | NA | TGTGCCAGCAGTCCAACACAGGGATCTGAAGCTTTCTTT | CASSPTQGSEAFF
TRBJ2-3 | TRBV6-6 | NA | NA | TGTGCCAGCAGTTATTTTAACACAGATACGCAGTATTTT | CASSYFNTDTQYF
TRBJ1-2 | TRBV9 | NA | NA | TGTGCCAGCAGCGTAGATTTAAGGTCGGGTGGCTACACCTTC | CASSVDLRSGGYTF
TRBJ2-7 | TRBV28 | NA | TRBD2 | TGTGCCAGCAGTCCGACGGGACTACGCTACGAGCAGTACTTC | CASSPTGLRYEQYF
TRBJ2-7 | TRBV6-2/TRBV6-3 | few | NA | TGTGCCAGCAGTCTCGGTCGAGTCTACGAGCAGTACTTC | CASSLGRVYEQYF
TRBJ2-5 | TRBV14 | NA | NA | TGTGCCAGCAGTCCAAACACCCAAGAGACCCAGTACTTC | CASSPNTQETQYF
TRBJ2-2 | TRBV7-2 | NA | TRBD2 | TGTGCCAGCAGCGCCCCGACCGGGACTAGCGAAAGAACCGGGGAGCTGTTTTTT | CASSAPTGTSERTGELFF
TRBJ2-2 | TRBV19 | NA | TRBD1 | TGTGCCAGTACCCAATTCGGGACAGGGGTGGGGACCGGGGAGCTGTTTTTT | CASTQFGTGVGTGELFF
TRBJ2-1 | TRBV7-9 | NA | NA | TGTGCCAGCACCATCGCGCCGGGACTGCCAACCTTAGAGCAGTTCTTC | CASTIAPGLPTLEQFF
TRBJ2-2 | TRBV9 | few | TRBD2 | TGTGCCAGCAGCGTAGGTCTAGCGGGAGGGACCGGGGAGCTGTTTTTT | CASSVGLAGGTGELFF
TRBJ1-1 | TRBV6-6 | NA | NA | TGTGCCAGCAACCCACAGGGTGGCACTGAAGCTTTCTTT | CASNPQGGTEAFF
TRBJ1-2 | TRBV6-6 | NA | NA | TGTGCCAGCAGTGAGGGAGGGGGCTATGGCTACACCTTC | CASSEGGGYGYTF
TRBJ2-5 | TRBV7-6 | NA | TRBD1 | TGTGCCAGCAGCCTGGACAGGGGGCATTGGGAGACCCAGTACTTC | CASSLDRGHWETQYF
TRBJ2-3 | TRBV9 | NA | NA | TGTGCCAGCAGCGCCCAATCAGATACGCAGTATTTT | CASSAQSDTQYF
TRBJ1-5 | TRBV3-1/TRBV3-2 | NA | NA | TGTGCCAGCAGCCATACCGGGACACCAATTCAGCCCCAGCATTTT | CASSHTGTPIQPQHF
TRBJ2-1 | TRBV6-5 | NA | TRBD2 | TGTGCCAGCTCCCGTGGCGGGAGCTTAATAAATGAGCAGTTCTTC | CASSRGGSLINEQFF
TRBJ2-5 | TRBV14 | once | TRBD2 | TGTGCCAGCAGCCGCGAGAGGACTAGCGGGAGTCAAAGAAAACAAGAGACCCAGTACTTC | CASSRERTSGSQRKQETQYF
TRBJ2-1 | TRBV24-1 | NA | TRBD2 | TGTGCCACCAGTGACTTTGCTAGCGGGGGGGCCTACAATGAGCAGTTCTTC | CATSDFASGGAYNEQFF
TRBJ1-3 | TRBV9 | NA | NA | TGTGCCAGCACCGATGGGGGGGTTGGAAACACCATATATTTT | CASTDGGVGNTIYF
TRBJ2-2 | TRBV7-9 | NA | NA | TGTGCCAGCAGCTTGAGAGTGTCAGGCCCCGGGGAGCTGTTTTTT | CASSLRVSGPGELFF
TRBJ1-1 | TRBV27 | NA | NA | TGTGCCAGCAGTACCTGGGTGCCAGTCGGGGTGAACACTGAAGCTTTCTTT | CASSTWVPVGVNTEAFF
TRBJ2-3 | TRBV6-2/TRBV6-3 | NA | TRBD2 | TGTGCCAGCAGTGAGTTCGCGCGGCTAGCGGGAGCAGATACGCAGTATTTT | CASSEFARLAGADTQYF
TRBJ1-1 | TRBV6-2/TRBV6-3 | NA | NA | TGTGCCAGCAGTTATACGGCAGGGAACACTGAAGCTTTCTTT | CASSYTAGNTEAFF
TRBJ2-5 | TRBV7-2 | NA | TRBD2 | TGTGCCAGCAGCTTAGGAGTAGTCAATAGCGGGATTGAGACCCAGTACTTC | CASSLGVVNSGIETQYF
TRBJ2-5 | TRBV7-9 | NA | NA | TGTGCCAGCAGCCCACGGGGTCTTAGAGAGACCCAGTACTTC | CASSPRGLRETQYF
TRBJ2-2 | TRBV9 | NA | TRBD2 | TGTGCCAGCAGCGTAGATATCGGTGTAGCGGGTTACACCGGGGAGCTGTTTTTT | CASSVDIGVAGYTGELFF
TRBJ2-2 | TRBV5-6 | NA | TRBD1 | TGTGCCAGCAGCTTGCCGCCAGGGGGCCCCGGGGAGCTGTTTTTT | CASSLPPGGPGELFF
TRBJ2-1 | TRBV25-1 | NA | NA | TGTGCCAGCAGAGAGGTGGGTAACAATGAGCAGTTCTTC | CASREVGNNEQFF
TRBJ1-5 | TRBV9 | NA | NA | TGTGCCAGCAGCGTAGAAGCTGACAGTAATCAGCCCCAGCATTTT | CASSVEADSNQPQHF
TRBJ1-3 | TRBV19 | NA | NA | TGTGCCAGTAGTATAGGTGGACAAACCGCCTCTGGAAACACCATATATTTT | CASSIGGQTASGNTIYF
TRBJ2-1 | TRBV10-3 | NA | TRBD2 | TGTGCCATCAGTGAGTCGGCTAGCGGGGTGGATGAGCAGTTCTTC | CAISESASGVDEQFF
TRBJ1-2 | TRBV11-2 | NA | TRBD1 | TGTGCCAGCAGTCCTCGCCGGGACAGGGTTACTGTGGCTAGTGGCTACACCTTC | CASSPRRDRVTVASGYTF
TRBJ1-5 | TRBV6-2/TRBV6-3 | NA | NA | TGTGCCAGCAGTCCCGACATGAATCAGCCCCAGCATTTT | CASSPDMNQPQHF
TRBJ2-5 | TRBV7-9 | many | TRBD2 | TGTGCCAGCAGCTTAGGCGGGGGAGGGTCAGAGACCCAGTACTTC | CASSLGGGGSETQYF